This T cell receptor beta chain was profiled in a study of blood T cell repertoires in COVID-19. Clones were read by immunoSEQ multiplex PCR, and TCRdb kept only the in-frame ones, dropping some. In the table there are some 420,000 clones, roughly nine tenths of which are singletons. V lost 5 bases, J lost 4 bases, and 6 bases stayed unmatched. The CDR3 contains 15 residues. Germline values: CDR1 SGHVS, CDR2 FNYEAQ. The clonotype was recovered from a man aged 25-45 years who had recovered from COVID-19. The chain uses TRBV7-6 and TRBJ2-5; TRBD1 aligns across 11 bases. The sequenced sample was PBMCs or T cells enriched from blood (not recorded which). The CDR3 coding sequence is TGTGCCAGCAGCGAGGACAGGGGGCATTTAGAGACCCAGTACTTC. Protein product: CASSEDRGHLETQYF.